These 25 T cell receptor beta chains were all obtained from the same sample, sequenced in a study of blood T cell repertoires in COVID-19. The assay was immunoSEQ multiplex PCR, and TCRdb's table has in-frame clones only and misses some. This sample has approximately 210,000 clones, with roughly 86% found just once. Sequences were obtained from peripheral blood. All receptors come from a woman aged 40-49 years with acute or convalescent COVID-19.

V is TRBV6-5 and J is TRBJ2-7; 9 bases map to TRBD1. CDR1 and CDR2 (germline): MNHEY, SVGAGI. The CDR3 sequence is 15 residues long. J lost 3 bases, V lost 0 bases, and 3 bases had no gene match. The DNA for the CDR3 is TGTGCCAGCAGTTACTCTCCGGGACAGGGCTACGAGCAGTACTTC. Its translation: CASSYSPGQGYEQYF.

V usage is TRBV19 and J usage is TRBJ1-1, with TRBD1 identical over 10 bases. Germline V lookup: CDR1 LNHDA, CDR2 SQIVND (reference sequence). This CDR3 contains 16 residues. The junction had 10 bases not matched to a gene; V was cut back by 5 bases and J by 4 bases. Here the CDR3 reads CASSRQGAGLGTEAFF. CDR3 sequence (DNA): TGTGCCAGTAGTCGACAGGGGGCGGGCTTGGGCACTGAAGCTTTCTTT. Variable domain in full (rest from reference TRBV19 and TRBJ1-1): DGGITQSPKYLFRKEGQNVTLSCEQNLNHDAMYWYRQDPGQGLRLIYYSQIVNDFQKGDIAEGYSVSREKKESFPLTVTSAQKNPTAFYLCASSRQGAGLGTEAFFGQGTRLTVV.

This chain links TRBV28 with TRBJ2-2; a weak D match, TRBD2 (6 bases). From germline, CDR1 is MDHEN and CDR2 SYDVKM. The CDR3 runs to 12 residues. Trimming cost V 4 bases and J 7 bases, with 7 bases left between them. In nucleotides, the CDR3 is TGTGCCAGCAGTTGGAGGGGCGGGGAGCTGTTTTTT. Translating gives CASSWRGGELFF. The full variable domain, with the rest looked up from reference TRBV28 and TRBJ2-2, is DVKVTQSSRYLVKRTGEKVFLECVQDMDHENMFWYRQDPGLGLRLIYFSYDVKMKEKGDIPEGYSVSREKKERFSLILESASTNQTSMYLCASSWRGGELFFGEGSRLTVL.

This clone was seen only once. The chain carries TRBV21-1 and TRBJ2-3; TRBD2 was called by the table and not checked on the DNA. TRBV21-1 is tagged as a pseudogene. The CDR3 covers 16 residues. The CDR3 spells CASSFGTSGFTDTQYF. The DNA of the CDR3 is TGTGCCAGCAGCTTTGGTACTAGCGGATTCACAGATACGCAGTATTTT.

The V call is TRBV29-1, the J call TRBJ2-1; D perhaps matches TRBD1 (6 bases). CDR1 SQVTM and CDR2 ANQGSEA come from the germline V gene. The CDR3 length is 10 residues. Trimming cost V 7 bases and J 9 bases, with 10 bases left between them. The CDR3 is CSGTGFEQFF. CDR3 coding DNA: TGCAGCGGTACAGGGTTTGAGCAGTTCTTC.

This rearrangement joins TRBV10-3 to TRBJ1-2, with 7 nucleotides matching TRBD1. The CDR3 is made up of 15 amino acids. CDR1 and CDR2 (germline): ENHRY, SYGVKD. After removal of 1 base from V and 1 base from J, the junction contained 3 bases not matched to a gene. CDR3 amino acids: CAISELQGLNYGYTF. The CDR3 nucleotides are TGTGCCATCAGTGAGTTACAGGGGCTTAACTATGGCTACACCTTC.

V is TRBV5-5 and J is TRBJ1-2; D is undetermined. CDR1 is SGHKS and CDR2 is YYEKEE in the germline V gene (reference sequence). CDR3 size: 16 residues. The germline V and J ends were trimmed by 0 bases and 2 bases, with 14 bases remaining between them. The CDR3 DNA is TGTGCCAGCAGCTTGGAATTTAATGTGCGCAACTATGGCTACACCTTC. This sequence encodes CASSLEFNVRNYGYTF.

The CDR3 DNA is TGCGCCAGCAGCCAAGCCGGGGATGGAAACACCATATATTTT. Protein: CASSQAGDGNTIYF. The chain joins TRBV4-1 to TRBJ1-3; D gene ambiguous. The CDR3 covers 14 residues. The V end lost 1 base, the J end lost 3 bases, and 7 bases lay between the germline ends. Germline values: CDR1 MGHRA, CDR2 YSYEKL.

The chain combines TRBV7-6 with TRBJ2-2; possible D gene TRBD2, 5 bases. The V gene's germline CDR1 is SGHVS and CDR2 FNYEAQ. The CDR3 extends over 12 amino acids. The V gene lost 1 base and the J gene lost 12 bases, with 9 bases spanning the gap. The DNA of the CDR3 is TGTGCCAGCAGCTTAGATCGAGGGAAGCTGTTTTTT. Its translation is CASSLDRGKLFF.

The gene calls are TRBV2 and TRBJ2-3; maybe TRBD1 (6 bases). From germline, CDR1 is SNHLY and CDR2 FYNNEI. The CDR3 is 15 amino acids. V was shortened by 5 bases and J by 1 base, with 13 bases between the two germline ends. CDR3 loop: CASSSPGDGTDTQYF. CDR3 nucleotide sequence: TGTGCCAGCAGTTCCCCAGGGGATGGCACAGATACGCAGTATTTT.

The CDR3: CASSLRGANYGYTF. The DNA of the CDR3 is TGCGCCAGCAGCCTGCGGGGAGCTAACTATGGCTACACCTTC. The J gene is TRBJ1-2, the V gene TRBV5-1; no definite D call. Germline V gene sequence: CDR1 SGHRS, CDR2 YFSETQ. The CDR3 length is 14 residues. Trimming shortened V by 4 bases and J by 0 bases, and 10 bases separated the two germline ends.

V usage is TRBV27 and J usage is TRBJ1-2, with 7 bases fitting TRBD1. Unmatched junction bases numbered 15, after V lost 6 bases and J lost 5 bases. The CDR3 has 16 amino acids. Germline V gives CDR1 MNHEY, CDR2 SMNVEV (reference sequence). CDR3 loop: CASSLKAPGTEYGYTF. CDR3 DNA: TGTGCCAGCAGCCTCAAAGCTCCCGGGACAGAGTATGGCTACACCTTC.

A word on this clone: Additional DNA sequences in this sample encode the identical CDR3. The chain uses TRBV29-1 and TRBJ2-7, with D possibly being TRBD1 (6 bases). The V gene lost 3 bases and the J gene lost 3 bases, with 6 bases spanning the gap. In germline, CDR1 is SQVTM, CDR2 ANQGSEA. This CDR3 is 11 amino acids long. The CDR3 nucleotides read TGCAGCGTTGAGGACAGCTACGAGCAGTACTTC. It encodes CSVEDSYEQYF.

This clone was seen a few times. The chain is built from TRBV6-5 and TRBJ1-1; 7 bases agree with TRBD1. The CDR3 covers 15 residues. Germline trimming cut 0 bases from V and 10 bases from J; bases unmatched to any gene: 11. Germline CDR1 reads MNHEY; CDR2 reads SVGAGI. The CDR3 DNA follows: TGTGCCAGCAGTTACTCTAGGACAGGTAGTTGGGGAGCTTTCTTT. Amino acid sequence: CASSYSRTGSWGAFF.

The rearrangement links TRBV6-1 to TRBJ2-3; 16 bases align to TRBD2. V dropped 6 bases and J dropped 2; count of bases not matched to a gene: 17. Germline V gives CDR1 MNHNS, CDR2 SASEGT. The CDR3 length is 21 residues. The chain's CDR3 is CASREKPSGLAGGPNTDTQYF. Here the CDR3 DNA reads TGTGCCAGCAGGGAAAAACCATCGGGACTAGCGGGGGGGCCCAACACAGATACGCAGTATTTT.

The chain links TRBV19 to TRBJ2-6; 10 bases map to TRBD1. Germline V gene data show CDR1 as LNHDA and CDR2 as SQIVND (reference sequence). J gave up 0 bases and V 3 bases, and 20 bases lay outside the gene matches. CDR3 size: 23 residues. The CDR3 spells CASSIEIPGQGINFISGANVLTF. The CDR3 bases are TGTGCCAGTAGTATTGAAATCCCGGGACAGGGGATTAATTTTATCTCTGGGGCCAACGTCCTGACTTTC.

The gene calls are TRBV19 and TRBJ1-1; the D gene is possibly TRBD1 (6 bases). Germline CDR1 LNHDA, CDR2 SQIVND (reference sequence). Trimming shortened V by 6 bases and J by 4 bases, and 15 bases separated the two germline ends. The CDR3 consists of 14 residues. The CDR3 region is CASRPRGGLTEAFF. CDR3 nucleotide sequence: TGTGCCAGTAGACCACGGGGGGGCCTCACTGAAGCTTTCTTT.

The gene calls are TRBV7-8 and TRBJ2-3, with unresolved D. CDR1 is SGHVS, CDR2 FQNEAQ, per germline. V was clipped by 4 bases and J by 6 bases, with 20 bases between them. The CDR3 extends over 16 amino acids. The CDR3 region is CASSWFVAASFDTQYF. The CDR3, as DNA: TGTGCCAGCAGCTGGTTTGTGGCGGCGTCTTTCGATACGCAGTATTTT.

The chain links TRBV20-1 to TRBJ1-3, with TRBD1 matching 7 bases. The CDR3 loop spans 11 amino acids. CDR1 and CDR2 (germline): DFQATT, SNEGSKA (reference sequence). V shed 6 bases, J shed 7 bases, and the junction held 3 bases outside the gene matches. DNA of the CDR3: TGCAGTGCGGGACAGACGAACACCATATATTTT. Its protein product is CSAGQTNTIYF.

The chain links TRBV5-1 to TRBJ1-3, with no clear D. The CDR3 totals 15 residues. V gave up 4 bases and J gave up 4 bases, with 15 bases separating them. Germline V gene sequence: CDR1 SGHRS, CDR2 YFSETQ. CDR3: CASSPGSAGGNTIYF. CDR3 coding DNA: TGCGCCAGCAGCCCCGGCAGCGCGGGGGGAAACACCATATATTTT.

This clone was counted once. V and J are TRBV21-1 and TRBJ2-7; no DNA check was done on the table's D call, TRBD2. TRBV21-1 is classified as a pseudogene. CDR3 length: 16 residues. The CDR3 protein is CASPRPRRSKSYEQYF. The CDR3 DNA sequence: TGTGCCAGCCCCCGGCCGAGGCGCTCGAAGAGTTACGAGCAGTACTTC.

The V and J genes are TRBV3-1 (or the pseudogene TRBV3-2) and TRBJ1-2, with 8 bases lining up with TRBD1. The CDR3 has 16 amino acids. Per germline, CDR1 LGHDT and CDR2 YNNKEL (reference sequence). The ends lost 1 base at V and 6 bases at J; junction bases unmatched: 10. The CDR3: CASSQGSMTGVNGYTF. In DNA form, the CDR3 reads TGTGCCAGCAGCCAAGGTTCTATGACAGGGGTAAATGGCTACACCTTC.

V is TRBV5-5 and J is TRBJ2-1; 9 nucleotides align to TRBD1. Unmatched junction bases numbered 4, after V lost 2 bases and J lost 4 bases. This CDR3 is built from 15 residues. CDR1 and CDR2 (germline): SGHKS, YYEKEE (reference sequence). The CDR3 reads CASSFTGTGYNEQFF. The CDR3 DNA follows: TGTGCCAGCAGCTTCACCGGGACAGGGTACAATGAGCAGTTCTTC.

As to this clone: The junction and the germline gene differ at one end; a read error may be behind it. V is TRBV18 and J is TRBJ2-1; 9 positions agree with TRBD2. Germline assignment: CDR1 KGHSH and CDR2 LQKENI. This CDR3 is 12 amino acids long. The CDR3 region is CASSPREGALVF. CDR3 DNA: TGTGCCAGCTCCCCGCGGGAGGGGGCGCTGGTCTTC. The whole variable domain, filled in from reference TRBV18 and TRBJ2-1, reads NAGVMQNPRHLVRRRGQEARLRCSPMKGHSHVYWYRQLPEEGLKFMVYLQKENIIDESGMPKERFSAEFPKEGPSILRIQQVVRGDSAAYFCASSPREGALVFGPGTRLTVL.

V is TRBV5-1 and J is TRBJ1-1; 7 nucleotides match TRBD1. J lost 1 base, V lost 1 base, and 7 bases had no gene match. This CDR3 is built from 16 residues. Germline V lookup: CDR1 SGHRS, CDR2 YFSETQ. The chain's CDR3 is CASSLYHRGSNTEAFF. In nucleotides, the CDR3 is TGCGCCAGCAGCTTGTACCACAGGGGATCGAACACTGAAGCTTTCTTT.